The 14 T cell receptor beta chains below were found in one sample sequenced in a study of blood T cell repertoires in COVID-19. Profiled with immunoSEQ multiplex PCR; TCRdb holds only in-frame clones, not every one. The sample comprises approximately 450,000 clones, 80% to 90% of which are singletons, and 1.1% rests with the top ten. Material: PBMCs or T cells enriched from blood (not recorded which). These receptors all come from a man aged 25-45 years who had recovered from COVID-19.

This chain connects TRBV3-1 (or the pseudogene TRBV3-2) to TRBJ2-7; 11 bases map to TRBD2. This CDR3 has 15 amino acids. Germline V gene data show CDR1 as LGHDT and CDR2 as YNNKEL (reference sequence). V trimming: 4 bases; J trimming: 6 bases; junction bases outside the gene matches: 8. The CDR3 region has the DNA TGTGCCAGCAGCCTAATTAGCGGGAGGGCCTCCGAGCAGTACTTC. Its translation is CASSLISGRASEQYF.

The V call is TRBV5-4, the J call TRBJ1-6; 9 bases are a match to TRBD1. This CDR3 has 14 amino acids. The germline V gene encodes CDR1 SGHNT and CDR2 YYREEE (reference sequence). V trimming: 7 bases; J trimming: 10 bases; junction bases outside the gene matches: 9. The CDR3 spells CASGEGQGESPLHF. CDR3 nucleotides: TGTGCCAGCGGCGAGGGACAGGGAGAATCACCCCTCCACTTT.

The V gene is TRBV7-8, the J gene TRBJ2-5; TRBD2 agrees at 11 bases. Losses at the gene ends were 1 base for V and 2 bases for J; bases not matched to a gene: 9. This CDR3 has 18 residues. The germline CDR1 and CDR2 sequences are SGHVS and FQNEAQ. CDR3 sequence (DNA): TGTGCCAGCAGCTTAGGACTAGCGGGGTCTTTACCTCAAGAGACCCAGTACTTC. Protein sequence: CASSLGLAGSLPQETQYF.

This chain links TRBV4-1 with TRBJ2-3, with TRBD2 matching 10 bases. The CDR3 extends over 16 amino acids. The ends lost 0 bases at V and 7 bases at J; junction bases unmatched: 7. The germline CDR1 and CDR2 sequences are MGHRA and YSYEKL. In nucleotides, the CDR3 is TGCGCCAGCAGCCAAGATAGGACTAGCGGCTCAAATACGCAGTATTTT. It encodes CASSQDRTSGSNTQYF.

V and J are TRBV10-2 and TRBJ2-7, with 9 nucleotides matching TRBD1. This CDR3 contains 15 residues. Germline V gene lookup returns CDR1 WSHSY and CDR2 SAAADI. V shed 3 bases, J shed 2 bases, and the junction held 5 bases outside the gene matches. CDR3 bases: TGCGCCAGCAGTGACGCCCGGGACAGGGCCTACGAGCAGTACTTC. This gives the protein CASSDARDRAYEQYF.

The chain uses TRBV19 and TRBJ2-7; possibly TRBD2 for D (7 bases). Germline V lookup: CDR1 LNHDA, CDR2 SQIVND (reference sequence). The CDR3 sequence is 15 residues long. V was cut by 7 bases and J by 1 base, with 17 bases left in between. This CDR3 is CASTPTGGWSYEQYF. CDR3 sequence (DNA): TGTGCCAGTACCCCGACGGGGGGCTGGTCCTACGAGCAGTACTTC.

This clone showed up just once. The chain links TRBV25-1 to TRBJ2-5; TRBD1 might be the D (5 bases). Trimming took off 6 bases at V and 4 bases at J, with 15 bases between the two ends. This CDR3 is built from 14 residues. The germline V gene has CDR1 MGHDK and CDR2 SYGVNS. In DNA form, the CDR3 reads TGTGCCAGCAGATCTTCAGGGCGCGGAGAGACCCAGTACTTC. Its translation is CASRSSGRGETQYF. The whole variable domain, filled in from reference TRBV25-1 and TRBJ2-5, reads EADIYQTPRYLVIGTGKKITLECSQTMGHDKMYWYQQDPGMELHLIHYSYGVNSTEKGDLSSESTVSRIRTEHFPLTLESARPSHTSQYLCASRSSGRGETQYFGPGTRLLVL.

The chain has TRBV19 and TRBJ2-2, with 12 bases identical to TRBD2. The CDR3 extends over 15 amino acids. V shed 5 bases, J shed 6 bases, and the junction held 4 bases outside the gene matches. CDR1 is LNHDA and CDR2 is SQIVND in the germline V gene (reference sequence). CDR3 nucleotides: TGTGCCAGTAGTTGGCTAGCGGGAGGGGCCGGGGAGCTGTTTTTT. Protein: CASSWLAGGAGELFF.

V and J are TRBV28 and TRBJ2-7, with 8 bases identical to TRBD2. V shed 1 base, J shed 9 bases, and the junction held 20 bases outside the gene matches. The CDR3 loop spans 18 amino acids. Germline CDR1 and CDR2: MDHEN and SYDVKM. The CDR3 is CASSLSNPRGGRLSGQYF. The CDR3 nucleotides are TGTGCCAGCAGTTTATCAAACCCACGGGGGGGCAGGCTCAGTGGGCAGTACTTC.

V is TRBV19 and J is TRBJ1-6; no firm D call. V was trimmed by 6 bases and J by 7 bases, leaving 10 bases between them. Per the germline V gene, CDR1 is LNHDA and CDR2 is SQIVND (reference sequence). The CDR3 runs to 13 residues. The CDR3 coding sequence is TGTGCCAGTAGCCGGACGGGGAATTCACCCCTCCACTTT. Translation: CASSRTGNSPLHF.

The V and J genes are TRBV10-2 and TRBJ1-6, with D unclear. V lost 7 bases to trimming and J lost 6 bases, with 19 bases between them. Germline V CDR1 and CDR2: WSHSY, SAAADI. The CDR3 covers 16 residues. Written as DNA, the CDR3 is TGCGCCAGCACCCCTCGAGCGCAGGACTCTAATTCACCCCTCCACTTT. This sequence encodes CASTPRAQDSNSPLHF.

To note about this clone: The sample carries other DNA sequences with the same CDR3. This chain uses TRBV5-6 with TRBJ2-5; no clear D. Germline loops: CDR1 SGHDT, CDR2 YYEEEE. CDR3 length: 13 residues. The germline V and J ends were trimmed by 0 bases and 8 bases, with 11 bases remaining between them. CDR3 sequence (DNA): TGTGCCAGCAGCTTGGGGCAAGGCGGCACCCAGTACTTC. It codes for CASSLGQGGTQYF.

CDR3 amino acids: CASSIGQGLYTGELFF. CDR3 sequence (DNA): TGTGCCAGTAGTATTGGCCAGGGACTTTACACCGGGGAGCTGTTTTTT. The gene calls are TRBV19 and TRBJ2-2; tentatively, D is TRBD2 (6 bases). The germline gives CDR1 LNHDA, CDR2 SQIVND (reference sequence). Trimming left V 3 bases short and J 3 bases short, with 14 bases between. The CDR3 totals 16 residues.

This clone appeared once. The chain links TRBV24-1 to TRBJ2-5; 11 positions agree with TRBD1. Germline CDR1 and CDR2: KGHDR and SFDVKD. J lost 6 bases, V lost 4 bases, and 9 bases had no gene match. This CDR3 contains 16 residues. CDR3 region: CATSDPRTGGVQTQYF. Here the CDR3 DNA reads TGTGCCACCAGTGACCCTAGGACAGGGGGCGTTCAGACCCAGTACTTC.